This T cell receptor (beta chain) was documented in a study of blood T cell repertoires in COVID-19. Study in general: From the United States, Italy and Spain came samples of acute and convalescent COVID-19. The analysed material was cDNA or gDNA that came from T cells, B-cell-depleted T cells, or PBMCs.

Trimming cost V 1 base and J 5 bases, with 21 bases left between them. CDR1 and CDR2 from the germline V gene are LGHNA and YSLEER. CDR3 length: 17 residues. Per the study methods: Reference gene primer amplification gave estimated nucleated cell counts. Here immunoSEQ multiplex PCR was the method, and the copy in TCRdb shows in-frame clones only, minus some. V, J and clone size derive from that table, while D and trimming were established from the DNA sequence. The sample carries over 50,000 clones, roughly 86% recorded once. The sequence derives from a man in his 70s with active COVID-19. Sequenced sample: peripheral blood. The chain is built from TRBV4-3 and TRBJ2-7; D is unclear. The CDR3 sequence: CASSQVLSTLGYNEQYF. The CDR3 DNA follows: TGCGCCAGCAGCCAAGTTCTTAGCACCCTCGGGTATAACGAGCAGTACTTC.